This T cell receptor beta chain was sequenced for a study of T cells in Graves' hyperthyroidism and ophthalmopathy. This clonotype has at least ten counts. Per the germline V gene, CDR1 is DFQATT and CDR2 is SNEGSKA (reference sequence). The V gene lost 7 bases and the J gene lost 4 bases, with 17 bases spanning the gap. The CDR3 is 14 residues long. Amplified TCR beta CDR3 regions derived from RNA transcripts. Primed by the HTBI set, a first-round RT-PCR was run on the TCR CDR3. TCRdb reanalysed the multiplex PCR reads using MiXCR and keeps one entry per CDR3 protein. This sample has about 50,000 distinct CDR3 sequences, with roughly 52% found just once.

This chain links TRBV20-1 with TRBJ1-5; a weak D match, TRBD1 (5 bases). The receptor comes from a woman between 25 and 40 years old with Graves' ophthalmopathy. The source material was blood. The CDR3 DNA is TGCAGTGTGGGAGGGGTACAGTTAAATCAGCCCCAGCATTTT. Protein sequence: CSVGGVQLNQPQHF.